This T cell receptor (beta chain) was sequenced in a study of blood T cell repertoires in COVID-19. Study overall: Donors in the United States, Italy and Spain gave samples during acute or convalescent COVID-19. PBMCs, B-cell-depleted T cells, or T cells were the source of the cDNA or gDNA that made up the material.

Authors' data handling: Reference gene primer amplification gave nucleated cell count estimates. Profiled with immunoSEQ multiplex PCR; TCRdb holds only in-frame clones, not every one. V, J and clone size are taken as reported in that table, and D and trimming were inferred from the DNA itself. The sample consists of 350,000 or so clones, about nine tenths of them appearing once. CDR3 length: 14 residues. In germline, CDR1 is SGDLS, CDR2 YYNGEE. V was clipped by 4 bases and J by 4 bases, with 11 bases between them. During active infection, Seattle patients enrolled and were then monitored through disease.

The chain is built from TRBV9 and TRBJ1-4; D is possibly TRBD1 (5 bases). The material sequenced was peripheral blood. The receptor's source is a woman in her twenties or thirties with COVID-19, enrolled during active disease. CDR3 amino acids: CASSYGQVNEKLFF. The DNA of the CDR3 is TGTGCCAGCAGCTATGGACAAGTTAATGAAAAACTGTTTTTT.